This is a list of T cell receptor beta chains from one sample in a study of blood T cell repertoires in COVID-19. Some clones are missing from TCRdb's copy, which holds only in-frame ones; the method was immunoSEQ multiplex PCR. The sample lists approximately 250,000 clones, under 90% seen once, with roughly 8.6% in the top ten. Sequenced material: peripheral blood. The receptors come from a human donor in a cohort sampled during active COVID-19. Each CDR3 is given with its conserved first and last residue. The D gene is left open where the match is weak. Size tells how often a clone was seen (once, few, many) or the class of an expanded clone, and some rows leave it out.

j_call d_call clone_size v_call cdr3_nt cdr3_aa
TRBJ2-7 TRBD2 NA TRBV25-1 TGTGCCAGCAGCCGTAGCGGGAACGGTATCTACGAGCAGTACTTC CASSRSGNGIYEQYF
TRBJ2-4 NA NA TRBV21-1 TGTGCCAGCAGCAAAGTGGGGAGACCCGACAAAAACATTCAGTACTTC CASSKVGRPDKNIQYF
TRBJ1-2 TRBD1 few TRBV28 TGTGCCAGCAGCCAGGGGGCGCAGGGTGGCTACACCTTC CASSQGAQGGYTF
TRBJ1-1 NA once TRBV7-3 TGTGCCAGCAGCTTGGACAGGAACACTGAAGCTTTCTTT CASSLDRNTEAFF
TRBJ1-4 NA NA TRBV5-1 TGCGCCAGCAGCGGGAGTGGAGGTGGCACTAATGAAAAACTGTTTTTT CASSGSGGGTNEKLFF
TRBJ2-1 TRBD2 NA TRBV4-1 TGCGCCAGCAGCCAAGTTACCCCTCTATCTAGCGGGGGTTACAATGAGCAGTTCTTC CASSQVTPLSSGGYNEQFF
TRBJ2-7 NA NA TRBV6-5 TGTGCCAGCAGCCGCTGGGACTCAACGAGCGGGGAGCAGTACTTC CASSRWDSTSGEQYF
TRBJ2-1 TRBD2 once TRBV12-3/TRBV12-4 TGTGCCAGCAGGTCAGGACTAGCGGAACAGTTCTTC CASRSGLAEQFF
TRBJ1-6 TRBD1 NA TRBV7-9 TGTGCCAGCAGCCTAATGGGGCAGGGGGGTTCACCCCTCCACTTT CASSLMGQGGSPLHF
TRBJ2-7 NA few TRBV18 TGTGCCAGCTCATCCCCCATCCCAAACTACGAGCAGTACTTC CASSSPIPNYEQYF
TRBJ2-3 NA NA TRBV7-6 TGTGCCAGCAGCCCTGTCGCGGGATCCGGAGATACGCAGTATTTT CASSPVAGSGDTQYF